Listed below are T cell receptor beta chains from one sample, sequenced in a study of T-cell reconstitution after alpha-beta-depleted transplantation in children. TCRdb fed the PCR reads into MiXCR, producing one record per CDR3 protein. The sample carries under 85,000 distinct CDR3 sequences, about a sixth recorded once. Sample: PBMCs, mostly from graft donor cells, taken 360 days after TCRalphabeta/CD19-depleted stem cell transplant. These receptor sequences come from a male patient aged 2 to 10 who had a stem cell transplant for acute lymphoblastic leukemia, so the T cells may come from the graft donor. CDR3s include the opening cysteine and the closing phenylalanine or tryptophan. The order of the fields is V gene, clone size, J gene, D gene, CDR3 protein, CDR3 DNA. A D gene is named only where the DNA matches it firmly. The listing skips clone size in some rows; elsewhere it reads once, few, many or a size class.

TRBV6-1	few	TRBJ2-7	-	CASNGWDFGRTVFYEQYF	TGTGCCAGCAACGGTTGGGATTTTGGCAGGACTGTATTCTACGAGCAGTACTTC
TRBV4-1	-	TRBJ2-7	-	CASSQDTRQYF	TGCGCCAGCAGCCAAGATACACGGCAGTACTTC
TRBV3-1	-	TRBJ2-2	-	CASSQRGELFF	TGTGCCAGCAGCCAACGCGGGGAGCTGTTTTTT
TRBV4-1	few	TRBJ2-7	-	CASSQDASADYEQYF	TGCGCCAGCAGCCAAGACGCCAGCGCGGACTACGAGCAGTACTTC
TRBV2	-	TRBJ2-1	-	CASGLGQGRAYNEQFF	TGTGCCAGCGGACTAGGACAGGGAAGGGCCTACAATGAGCAGTTCTTC
TRBV6-1	-	TRBJ2-5	TRBD1	CASSGRHNGQGRIQETQYF	TGTGCCAGCAGCGGGAGACACAACGGACAGGGGCGGATCCAAGAGACCCAGTACTTC
TRBV7-6	-	TRBJ2-7	-	CASSLSARAYEQYF	TGTGCCAGCAGCTTAAGCGCCAGAGCTTACGAGCAGTACTTC
TRBV4-1	once	TRBJ2-2	-	CASNYRPRGPNTGELFF	TGCGCCAGCAACTATCGCCCGCGGGGCCCGAACACCGGGGAGCTGTTTTTT
TRBV10-2	few	TRBJ1-3	TRBD1	CASSEHRGAYPARNTIYF	TGCGCCAGCAGTGAACACAGGGGCGCGTACCCCGCCCGGAACACCATATATTTT
TRBV12-3/TRBV12-4	-	TRBJ2-6	-	CASSLAHAGANVLTF	TGTGCCAGCAGTTTAGCGCACGCTGGGGCCAACGTCCTGACTTTC
TRBV10-3	-	TRBJ2-7	TRBD2	CAISLAGAAYEQYF	TGTGCCATCAGTTTAGCGGGAGCAGCCTACGAGCAGTACTTC
TRBV5-1	-	TRBJ1-1	-	CASSLGLNTEAFF	TGCGCCAGCAGTTTAGGTCTGAACACTGAAGCTTTCTTT
TRBV20-1	-	TRBJ2-3	-	CSAPRGPDTQYF	TGCAGTGCTCCGAGGGGTCCAGATACGCAGTATTTT
TRBV10-3	-	TRBJ2-7	TRBD1	CAISESKGAAEQYF	TGTGCCATCAGTGAGTCGAAGGGGGCCGCCGAGCAGTACTTC
TRBV18	few	TRBJ2-7	-	CASSPHPAYEQYF	TGTGCCAGCTCACCCCATCCCGCCTACGAGCAGTACTTC
TRBV11-2	-	TRBJ2-7	-	CASSRGIILALRGDYEQYF	TGTGCCAGCAGCCGCGGTATTATCCTAGCACTTCGAGGGGACTACGAGCAGTACTTC
TRBV7-9	-	TRBJ2-1	TRBD1	CASKQGDNEQFF	TGTGCCAGCAAACAGGGGGACAATGAGCAGTTCTTC
TRBV27	-	TRBJ2-7	-	CASSLIGGHLYEQYF	TGTGCCAGCAGTTTAATCGGAGGGCATCTCTACGAGCAGTACTTC
TRBV10-3	-	TRBJ2-1	-	CAISARIAANYNEQFF	TGTGCCATCAGTGCGCGAATAGCAGCCAACTACAATGAGCAGTTCTTC
TRBV4-2	many	TRBJ2-7	-	CASSRGVIGRSYEQYF	TGTGCCAGCAGCCGGGGGGTCATCGGCAGATCCTACGAGCAGTACTTC
TRBV29-1	many	TRBJ1-1	-	CSAKTYQGNTEAFF	TGCAGCGCTAAGACCTATCAGGGGAACACTGAAGCTTTCTTT
TRBV6-6	-	TRBJ2-1	-	CASSYSRGGEQSF	TGTGCCAGCAGTTACTCGAGAGGGGGTGAGCAGTCCTTC
TRBV7-2	few	TRBJ2-2	TRBD1	CASSLRGTALTGELFF	TGTGCCAGCAGCTTAAGAGGGACAGCCCTCACCGGGGAGCTGTTTTTT
TRBV3-1	few	TRBJ2-1	-	CASSPRKTAYNEQFF	TGTGCCAGCAGCCCGAGGAAGACAGCTTACAATGAGCAGTTCTTC
TRBV24-1	-	TRBJ2-1	TRBD2	CATAGGPFYNEQFF	TGTGCCACCGCGGGAGGGCCCTTTTACAATGAGCAGTTCTTC
TRBV5-1	-	TRBJ1-6	-	CASNETPNSPLHF	TGCGCCAGCAACGAGACACCAAATTCACCCCTCCACTTT
TRBV5-1	-	TRBJ2-1	-	CASSLRDKWNEQFF	TGCGCCAGCAGCTTGAGGGACAAATGGAATGAGCAGTTCTTC
TRBV2	few	TRBJ2-7	-	CASTQGFEQYF	TGTGCCAGTACACAGGGATTCGAGCAGTACTTC
TRBV6-5	-	TRBJ2-1	TRBD2	CASSYSVAGRVNEQFF	TGTGCCAGCAGTTACTCAGTGGCAGGGAGGGTCAATGAGCAGTTCTTC
TRBV5-1	-	TRBJ2-6	-	CASSLYSSGANVLTF	TGCGCCAGCAGCCTCTACAGCTCTGGGGCCAACGTCCTGACTTTC
TRBV4-1	few	TRBJ2-2	TRBD2	CASSQAPHGLGLAGELFF	TGCGCCAGCAGCCAAGCCCCCCATGGACTAGGACTAGCCGGGGAGCTGTTTTTT
TRBV5-5	-	TRBJ2-7	-	CASSLGPAHEQYF	TGTGCCAGCAGCTTGGGGCCGGCCCACGAGCAGTACTTC
TRBV30	few	TRBJ2-1	TRBD2	CAWSSGTSIYNEQFF	TGTGCCTGGAGTTCCGGGACTAGCATATACAATGAGCAGTTCTTC
TRBV3-1	few	TRBJ2-1	TRBD2	CASSQEGTSGGYNEQFF	TGTGCCAGCAGCCAAGAAGGGACTAGCGGGGGATACAATGAGCAGTTCTTC
TRBV20-1	-	TRBJ2-1	TRBD1	CSASRDREEFDEQFF	TGCAGTGCTAGCCGGGACAGGGAAGAATTCGATGAGCAGTTCTTC
TRBV20-1	-	TRBJ2-7	TRBD2	CSARPGLAGVGEQYF	TGCAGTGCTAGACCGGGACTAGCGGGAGTCGGCGAGCAGTACTTC
TRBV6-1	many	TRBJ2-3	TRBD2	CASRIPAGSTDTQYF	TGTGCCAGCAGGATACCAGCGGGGAGCACAGATACGCAGTATTTT
TRBV2	many	TRBJ2-2	-	CASSHPPGAWTGELFF	TGTGCCAGCAGTCACCCCCCGGGGGCCTGGACCGGGGAGCTGTTTTTT
TRBV11-3	few	TRBJ2-5	-	CASSLDRPETQYF	TGTGCCAGCAGCTTAGATCGCCCGGAGACCCAGTACTTC
TRBV28	few	TRBJ2-5	-	CASSYLALQETQYF	TGTGCCAGCAGTTATCTAGCGCTCCAAGAGACCCAGTACTTC
TRBV5-1	few	TRBJ2-1	TRBD2	CASNPGLAAYNEQFF	TGCGCCAGCAATCCGGGACTAGCGGCCTACAATGAGCAGTTCTTC
TRBV24-1	-	TRBJ2-7	-	CATASLLAHYEQYF	TGTGCCACCGCGTCGCTCCTGGCCCACTACGAGCAGTACTTC
TRBV20-1	few	TRBJ2-5	TRBD2	CSASAGGLGETQYF	TGCAGTGCTTCCGCGGGAGGACTAGGCGAGACCCAGTACTTC
TRBV3-1	-	TRBJ1-4	-	CASSQDYQPEKLFF	TGTGCCAGCAGCCAAGATTACCAGCCAGAAAAACTGTTTTTT
TRBV12-3/TRBV12-4	-	TRBJ2-1	-	CASSHRLHNEQFF	TGTGCCAGCAGTCACCGACTCCACAATGAGCAGTTCTTC
TRBV20-1	few	TRBJ2-7	-	CSARDLNDEQYF	TGCAGTGCTAGAGATCTAAATGACGAGCAGTACTTC
TRBV6-1	-	TRBJ1-1	-	CASRHRVLSTEAFF	TGTGCCAGCAGACACAGGGTTCTGAGCACTGAAGCTTTCTTT
TRBV3-1	few	TRBJ1-1	-	CASSHPARRGAFF	TGTGCCAGCAGCCACCCCGCACGCAGAGGAGCTTTCTTT
TRBV10-3	few	TRBJ2-1	TRBD2	CAISVRRESNEQFF	TGTGCCATCAGCGTCCGGCGGGAGTCCAATGAGCAGTTCTTC
TRBV11-2	-	TRBJ2-4	TRBD2	CASSFSGRAKNIQYF	TGTGCCAGCAGCTTCAGCGGGAGAGCCAAAAACATTCAGTACTTC
TRBV20-1	many	TRBJ2-3	-	CSARGGGTQYF	TGCAGTGCTCGGGGAGGGGGTACGCAGTATTTT
TRBV6-5	-	TRBJ2-5	-	CASSYLGPQETQYF	TGTGCCAGCAGTTACCTCGGGCCCCAAGAGACCCAGTACTTC
TRBV20-1	few	TRBJ2-3	-	CSATTLRVSSTDTQYF	TGCAGTGCTACCACGCTTCGAGTATCTAGCACAGATACGCAGTATTTT